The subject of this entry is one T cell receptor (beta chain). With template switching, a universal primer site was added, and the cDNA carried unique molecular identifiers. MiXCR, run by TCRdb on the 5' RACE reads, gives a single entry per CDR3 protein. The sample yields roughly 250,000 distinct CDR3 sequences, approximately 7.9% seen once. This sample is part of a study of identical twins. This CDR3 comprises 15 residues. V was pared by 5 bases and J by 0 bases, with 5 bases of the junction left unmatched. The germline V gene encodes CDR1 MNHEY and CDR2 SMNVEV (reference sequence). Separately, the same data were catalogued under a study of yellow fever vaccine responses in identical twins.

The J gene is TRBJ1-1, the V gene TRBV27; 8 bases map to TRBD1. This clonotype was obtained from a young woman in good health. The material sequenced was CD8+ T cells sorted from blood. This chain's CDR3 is CASSRTGLMNTEAFF. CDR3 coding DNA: TGTGCCAGCAGTCGGACAGGGCTGATGAACACTGAAGCTTTCTTT.